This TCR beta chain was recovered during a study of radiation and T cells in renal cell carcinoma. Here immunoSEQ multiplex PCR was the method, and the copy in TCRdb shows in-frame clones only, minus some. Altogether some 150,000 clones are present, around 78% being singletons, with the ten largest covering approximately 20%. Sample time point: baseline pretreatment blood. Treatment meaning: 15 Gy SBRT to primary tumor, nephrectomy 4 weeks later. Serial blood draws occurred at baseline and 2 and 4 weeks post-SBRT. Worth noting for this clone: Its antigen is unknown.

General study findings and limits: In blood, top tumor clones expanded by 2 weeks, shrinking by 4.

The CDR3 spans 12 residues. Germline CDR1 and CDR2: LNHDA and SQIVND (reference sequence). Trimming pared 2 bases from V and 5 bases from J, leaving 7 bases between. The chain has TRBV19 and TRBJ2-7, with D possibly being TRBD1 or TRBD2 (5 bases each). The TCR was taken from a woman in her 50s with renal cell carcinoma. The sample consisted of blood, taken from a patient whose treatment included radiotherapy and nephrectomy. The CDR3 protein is CASSIQGDEQYF. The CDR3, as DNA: TGTGCCAGTAGTATACAGGGAGACGAGCAGTACTTC. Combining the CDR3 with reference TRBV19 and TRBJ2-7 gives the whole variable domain DGGITQSPKYLFRKEGQNVTLSCEQNLNHDAMYWYRQDPGQGLRLIYYSQIVNDFQKGDIAEGYSVSREKKESFPLTVTSAQKNPTAFYLCASSIQGDEQYFGPGTRLTVT.